The 9 T cell receptor beta chains below come from one sample, sequenced in a study of T cells expressing NK-cell markers. TCRdb derives one entry per CDR3 protein from the 5' RACE reads, leaving out DNA. This sample's table reports over 350,000 distinct CDR3 sequences. Sequenced input: blood T cells: a sorted CD56 or NKG2C T cell subset, CD4+ or CD8+ T cells, or bulk PBMC T cells (not recorded which). These receptors all stem from a woman aged 50 to 60 in good health.

The rearrangement links TRBV12-3 or TRBV12-4 to TRBJ1-2. This CDR3 spans 15 amino acids. CDR3 amino acids: CASSPDVGSFYGYTF.

The V gene is TRBV20-1, the J gene TRBJ2-7; TCRdb's assignment of TRBD1 cannot be checked, as there is no DNA. Germline assignment: CDR1 DFQATT and CDR2 SNEGSKA (reference sequence). The CDR3 extends over 14 amino acids. CDR3 amino acids: CSAFKGPGSYEQYF.

This chain uses TRBV10-2 with TRBJ2-3. The CDR3 totals 15 residues. From germline, CDR1 is WSHSY and CDR2 SAAADI. CDR3 sequence reads: CASSTTTTTTDTQYF.

The V and J genes are TRBV12-3 or TRBV12-4 and TRBJ2-1; TCRdb outputs TRBD2, but without DNA this stays unchecked. The CDR3 is made up of 17 amino acids. The CDR3: CASSRRTSGVLYNEQFF.

The J gene is TRBJ2-1, the V gene TRBV10-1; TCRdb picks TRBD2, but there is no DNA to check that call. Germline V CDR1 and CDR2: WNHNN, SYGVQD (reference sequence). The CDR3 consists of 15 residues. CDR3 in amino acids: CASSASGGLYNEQFF.

V is TRBV11-3 and J is TRBJ2-6; TCRdb names TRBD1, which stays unverified in the absence of DNA. CDR1 is SGHNT and CDR2 is YENEEA in the germline V gene. This CDR3 contains 18 residues. The CDR3 reads CASSLQTGSVSGANVLTF.

This chain uses TRBV20-1 with TRBJ1-1; there is no DNA to check the TCRdb D call of TRBD1. This CDR3 contains 13 residues. Germline CDR1 and CDR2: DFQATT and SNEGSKA (reference sequence). The CDR3: CSARDSLNTEAFF.

The chain carries TRBV6-5 and TRBJ2-1. CDR1 is MNHEY and CDR2 is SVGAGI in the germline V gene. The CDR3 is 15 residues long. The CDR3 loop reads CASRPTAGAHNEQFF.

The genes are TRBV5-6 and TRBJ2-5; TCRdb indicates TRBD2, and absent DNA this call remains unverified. Per the germline V gene, CDR1 is SGHDT and CDR2 is YYEEEE. The CDR3 extends over 18 amino acids. CDR3 loop: CASSRPLRLAGGEETQYF.